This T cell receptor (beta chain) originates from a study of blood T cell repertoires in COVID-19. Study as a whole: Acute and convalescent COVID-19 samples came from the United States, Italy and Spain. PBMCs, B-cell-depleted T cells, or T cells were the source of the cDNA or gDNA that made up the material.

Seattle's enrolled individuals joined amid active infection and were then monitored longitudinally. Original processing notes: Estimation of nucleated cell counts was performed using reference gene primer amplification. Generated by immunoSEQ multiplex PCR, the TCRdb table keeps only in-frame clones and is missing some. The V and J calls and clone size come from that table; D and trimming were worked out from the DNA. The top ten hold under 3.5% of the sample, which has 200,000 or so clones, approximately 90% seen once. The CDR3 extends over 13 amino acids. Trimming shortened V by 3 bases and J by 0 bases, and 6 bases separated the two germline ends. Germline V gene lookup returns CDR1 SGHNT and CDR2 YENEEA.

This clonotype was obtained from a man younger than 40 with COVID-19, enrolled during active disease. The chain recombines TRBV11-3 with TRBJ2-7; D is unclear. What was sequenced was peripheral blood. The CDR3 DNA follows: TGTGCCAGCAGCTTGGCAGGCTCCTACGAGCAGTACTTC. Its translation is CASSLAGSYEQYF.